The rows below give T cell receptor beta chains drawn from one sample of a study of naive and memory T cell subsets. Via MiXCR, TCRdb re-called the UMI-ligation and nested PCR reads, giving one row per CDR3 protein. The sample lists around 160,000 distinct CDR3 sequences, 17% occurring once. What was sequenced was naive CD4+ T cells from blood. These receptors were obtained from a human donor in good health. Each CDR3 is given with its conserved first and last residue. The D gene is left open where the match is weak. Rows give clone size only sometimes, using once, few, many, or a class for an expanded clone.

D	J	V	size	DNA	CDR3
TRBD1	TRBJ2-5	TRBV7-9	NA	TGTGCCAGCAGCGAGAGGACAGGGAAAGAGACCCAGTACTTC	CASSERTGKETQYF
TRBD1	TRBJ1-1	TRBV20-1	NA	TGCAGCTCGGGACAGGGGGGAACTGAAGCTTTCTTT	CSSGQGGTEAFF
NA	TRBJ2-5	TRBV5-1	NA	TGCGCCAGCAGCTTGGCCCGAGGAGAGACCCAGTACTTC	CASSLARGETQYF
TRBD2	TRBJ2-3	TRBV11-3	few	TGTGCCAGCAGCCCAAGGACTAGCGAGGCCGATACGCAGTATTTT	CASSPRTSEADTQYF
NA	TRBJ2-7	TRBV21-1	NA	TGTGCCAGCAGCTCCGGGACAGGCTACCAGCAGTACTTC	CASSSGTGYQQYF
TRBD1	TRBJ2-5	TRBV29-1	NA	TGCAGCGTTAAGACAGGGGGCTGGGAGACCCAGTACTTC	CSVKTGGWETQYF
NA	TRBJ2-7	TRBV20-1	few	TGCAGTGCTTGGGACTTCTCCTACGAGCAGTACTTC	CSAWDFSYEQYF
NA	TRBJ2-1	TRBV20-1	few	TGCAGTGCTAGAGATGGTGGGGCGGCCTCCTACAATGAGCAGTTCTTC	CSARDGGAASYNEQFF
NA	TRBJ2-5	TRBV13	NA	TGTGCCAGCAGCCTAGGGGAAAAAGAAGAGACCCAGTACTTC	CASSLGEKEETQYF
NA	TRBJ2-5	TRBV28	few	TGTGCCAGCAGTCTTGACCAGCCTTGGGCCCAGTACTTC	CASSLDQPWAQYF
TRBD1	TRBJ1-3	TRBV10-3	once	TGTGCCATCAGGCCAACAGGGGGGCAAGGAAACACCATATATTTT	CAIRPTGGQGNTIYF
TRBD2	TRBJ2-7	TRBV29-1	NA	TGCAGCGTGGCCCGAGGAACTAGCGGGGTCTACGAGCAGTACTTC	CSVARGTSGVYEQYF
TRBD2	TRBJ2-7	TRBV29-1	NA	TGCAGCGTCCTTGGACTAGCGGGAGGACTCGACGAGCAGTACTTC	CSVLGLAGGLDEQYF
NA	TRBJ2-5	TRBV7-9	NA	TGTGCCAGCGGGGGGATGGGCCAGTACTTC	CASGGMGQYF
TRBD1	TRBJ1-3	TRBV6-5	NA	TGTGCCAGCAGTCCGACAGGGACTGGAAACACCATATATTTT	CASSPTGTGNTIYF
TRBD2	TRBJ2-1	TRBV20-1	NA	TGCAGTGCTACAGCGGGACCATACAATGAGCAGTTCTTC	CSATAGPYNEQFF
NA	TRBJ1-1	TRBV5-1	NA	TGCGCCAGCAGCTTGCAGGGCGGCAACACTGAAGCTTTCTTT	CASSLQGGNTEAFF
NA	TRBJ2-7	TRBV12-5	NA	TGTGCTAGTGGTTTCGGGACACACGAGCAGTACTTC	CASGFGTHEQYF
NA	TRBJ2-5	TRBV20-1	NA	TGCAGTGCTATTCGTGGGAGTCAAGAGACCCAGTACTTC	CSAIRGSQETQYF
NA	TRBJ1-2	TRBV28	NA	TGTGCCAGCAGTCTGAGACGGTCCTCCTATGGCTACACCTTC	CASSLRRSSYGYTF
NA	TRBJ1-5	TRBV6-2/TRBV6-3	NA	TGTGCCAATCCAGGGAATCAGCCCCAGCATTTT	CANPGNQPQHF
TRBD2	TRBJ2-3	TRBV20-1	few	TGCAGTGCTCACCGACTAGCGGGAGAGAGGGATACGCAGTATTTT	CSAHRLAGERDTQYF
NA	TRBJ2-1	TRBV30	few	TGTGCCTGGAGCCTCCTCAATGAGCAGTTCTTC	CAWSLLNEQFF
NA	TRBJ1-6	TRBV20-1	NA	TGCAGTGCTAGAGGAACGGGGGACTCCTATAATTCACCCCTCCACTTT	CSARGTGDSYNSPLHF
NA	TRBJ1-4	TRBV3-1	NA	TGTGCCAGCAGCCCACGGGACGCAACTAATGAAAAACTGTTTTTT	CASSPRDATNEKLFF
TRBD2	TRBJ2-5	TRBV12-3/TRBV12-4	few	TGTGCCAGCAGTCCAGGCATTCTAGCGGGAGGTGAAGAGACCCAGTACTTC	CASSPGILAGGEETQYF
NA	TRBJ2-1	TRBV9	NA	TGTGCCAGCAGCGCGGAAGGACGGAGGGGGAGGGAGTTCTTC	CASSAEGRRGREFF
NA	TRBJ2-1	TRBV6-1	NA	TGTGCCAGCAGGGCCAGGGGGGCGGGAAAATCCTACAATGAGCAGTTCTTC	CASRARGAGKSYNEQFF
TRBD1	TRBJ2-7	TRBV27	NA	TGTGCCAGCACCGGGGGACAGGGGGCGCGGGAGCAGTACTTC	CASTGGQGAREQYF
NA	TRBJ2-1	TRBV29-1	few	TGCAGCGTTGGCCTCAACTTCTCATACAATGAGCAGTTCTTC	CSVGLNFSYNEQFF
TRBD1	TRBJ2-3	TRBV28	NA	TGTGCCAGCAGTTTTTTACAGGGGGTGACAGATACGCAGTATTTT	CASSFLQGVTDTQYF
NA	TRBJ2-3	TRBV7-3	few	TGTGCCAGCAGCTTAAGGTCAGATACGCAGTATTTT	CASSLRSDTQYF
TRBD2	TRBJ2-5	TRBV2	few	TGTGCCAGCAGTGAGCTATCGGGGGGGATCGAGACCCAGTACTTC	CASSELSGGIETQYF
NA	TRBJ2-7	TRBV12-3/TRBV12-4	few	TGTGCCAGCAGTTTACGTACAGGGAGGAGCACCTACGAGCAGTACTTC	CASSLRTGRSTYEQYF
TRBD1	TRBJ1-2	TRBV5-1	few	TGCGCCAGCAGAGGACAGGGCGACACTAACTATGGCTACACCTTC	CASRGQGDTNYGYTF
TRBD1	TRBJ1-6	TRBV7-2	few	TGTGCCAGCAGCCCCACCGTTTACGGGACAGGGCTTCTTTCACCCCTCCACTTT	CASSPTVYGTGLLSPLHF
NA	TRBJ1-4	TRBV11-1	NA	TGTGCCAGCAGCTCCTACAGGGAAGGGATCGGAAAACTGTTTTTT	CASSSYREGIGKLFF
NA	TRBJ2-5	TRBV20-1	few	TGCAGTGCCAATGATAGAGGGTTGGGTATGGAGACCCAGTACTTC	CSANDRGLGMETQYF
NA	TRBJ1-2	TRBV21-1	NA	TGTGCCAGCAGCAAAGAGGTCAACTATGGCTACACCTTC	CASSKEVNYGYTF
TRBD1	TRBJ1-6	TRBV12-3/TRBV12-4	NA	TGTGCCAGCAGTGGTAGACAGGGGGATTCACCCCTCCACTTT	CASSGRQGDSPLHF
NA	TRBJ2-1	TRBV7-2	NA	TGTGCCAGCAGCGACCCGATTTACAATGAGCAGTTCTTC	CASSDPIYNEQFF
NA	TRBJ2-7	TRBV28	few	TGTGCCATCGGACAGACTAACTCCTACGAGCAGTACTTC	CAIGQTNSYEQYF
NA	TRBJ1-2	TRBV3-1	few	TGTGCCAGCAGCCAAACGTCCAAAAACTATGGCTACACCTTC	CASSQTSKNYGYTF
NA	TRBJ1-2	TRBV5-1	NA	TGCGCCAGCAGCTTTATGTCCTACTATGGCTACACCTTC	CASSFMSYYGYTF
NA	TRBJ1-3	TRBV5-6	few	TGTGCCAGCAGCATAAAGGGAGACTCTGGAAACACCATATATTTT	CASSIKGDSGNTIYF
TRBD2	TRBJ2-1	TRBV7-2	NA	TGTGCCAGCAGCTTACTAGCGGACCCTAACAATGAGCAGTTCTTC	CASSLLADPNNEQFF
TRBD2	TRBJ2-7	TRBV20-1	NA	TGCAGTGCTAGACCCACCCTAGCGGGAGTGTCCTACGAGCAGTACTTC	CSARPTLAGVSYEQYF
NA	TRBJ2-2	TRBV28	few	TGTGCCAGCAGTTTTGTCTCGCGCCACACCGGGGAGCTGTTTTTT	CASSFVSRHTGELFF